This TCR beta chain emerged from a study of T cells in tumors after PD-1 blockade. The count of this clone is one. The V gene end was trimmed by 9 bases and the J gene end by 4 bases; junction bases not matched to a gene: 13. Germline loops: CDR1 MNHEY, CDR2 SMNVEV (reference sequence). The CDR3 length is 17 residues. TCRdb's copy holds only in-frame clones and misses some; the assay was immunoSEQ multiplex PCR. The data hold approximately 8,100 clones, with around 60% observed a single time. The genes are TRBV27 and TRBJ2-2, with 11 bases that match TRBD2. This sequence was found in a human donor with basal cell carcinoma. Sequencing was performed on tumor tissue, taken after anti-PD-1 treatment. As DNA, the CDR3 is TGTGCCAGTTGTGGTGGGCTAGCGGGGGGTCTCACCGGGGAGCTGTTTTTT. It codes for CASCGGLAGGLTGELFF.